Below, one T cell receptor (beta chain) is given with its context. No antigen is known for it. The record originates from a study of radiotherapy plus CTLA-4 blockade in lung cancer. On the study more broadly: Patients showed objective responses in approximately 17% of cases and disease control in just over 30%.

Study conclusions and caveats: Increased serum interferon-beta after radiation also reportedly predicted response strongly. Tumor-derived TCR clones expanded in blood after radiotherapy plus ipilimumab.

Generated by immunoSEQ multiplex PCR, the TCRdb table keeps only in-frame clones and is missing some. The table has 50,000 to 60,000 clones, 70% to 80% seen once. V shed 2 bases and J shed 7 bases, with 12 bases lying between them. Looked up from germline, CDR1 is MNHNS and CDR2 is SASEGT. The CDR3 contains 15 residues. The study gave focal radiation plus ipilimumab CTLA-4 blockade to patients with chemo-refractory metastatic non-small-cell lung cancer. The J gene is TRBJ1-6, the V gene TRBV6-1, with D uncertain. Source: peripheral blood, taken from a patient treated with radiotherapy plus ipilimumab. This receptor was obtained from a human donor with non-small cell lung cancer who had a complete response to radiotherapy plus ipilimumab. The CDR3: CASSETNRGNSPLHF. CDR3 DNA sequence: TGTGCCAGCAGTGAAACAAATCGAGGGAATTCACCCCTCCACTTT.